This TCR beta chain is from a study of blood T cell repertoires in COVID-19. Study information: From the United States, Italy and Spain came samples of acute and convalescent COVID-19. T cells, B-cell-depleted T cells, or PBMCs supplied cDNA or gDNA.

This CDR3 has 15 amino acids. The germline V gene has CDR1 MNHEY and CDR2 SMNVEV (reference sequence). Trimming shortened V by 6 bases and J by 0 bases, and 12 bases separated the two germline ends. Methods used by the authors: Researchers report that nucleated cell counts were estimated from reference gene primer amplification. The table came from immunoSEQ multiplex PCR; TCRdb's copy has only in-frame clones and leaves some out. Clonal size and the V and J genes are those of that table, whereas D and trimming came from the DNA. The sample has some 250,000 clones, 75% to 85% seen once. The rearrangement links TRBV27 to TRBJ1-5; D gene uncertain. This sequence was found in a woman aged 55-70 years with active or convalescent COVID-19. The sequenced sample was peripheral blood. The CDR3 bases are TGTGCCAGCAGACCCGGATACTATAGCAATCAGCCCCAGCATTTT. Translation: CASRPGYYSNQPQHF.